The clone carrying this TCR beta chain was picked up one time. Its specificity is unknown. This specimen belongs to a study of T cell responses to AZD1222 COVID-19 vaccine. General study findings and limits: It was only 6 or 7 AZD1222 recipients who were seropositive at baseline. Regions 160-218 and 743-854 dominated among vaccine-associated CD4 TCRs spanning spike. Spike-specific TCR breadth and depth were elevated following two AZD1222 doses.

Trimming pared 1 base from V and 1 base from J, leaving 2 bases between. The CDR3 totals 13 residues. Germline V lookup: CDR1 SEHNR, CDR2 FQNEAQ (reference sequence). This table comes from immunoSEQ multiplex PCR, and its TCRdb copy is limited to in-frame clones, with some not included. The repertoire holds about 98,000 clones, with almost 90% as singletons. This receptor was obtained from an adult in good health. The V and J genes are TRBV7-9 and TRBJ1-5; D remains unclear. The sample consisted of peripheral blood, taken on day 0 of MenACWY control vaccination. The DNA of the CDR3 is TGTGCCAGCAGCTTAGAAAGCAATCAGCCCCAGCATTTT. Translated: CASSLESNQPQHF.